The count of the clone carrying this T cell receptor beta chain is one. The antigen remains undetermined. V gave up 3 bases and J gave up 5 bases, with 11 bases separating them. The CDR3 is made up of 14 amino acids. Germline CDR1 is SEHNR and CDR2 is FQNEAQ (reference sequence). Primers for the PCR totalled 60 Vbeta and 13 Jbeta. The protocol was immunoSEQ multiplex PCR, while the TCRdb copy is restricted to in-frame clones and leaves out a portion. The top ten clones hold under 3% of a sample with more than 95,000 clones, approximately 74% of them seen once. These data originate in a study of cytomegalovirus exposure and HLA in healthy donors. As for the study in general: An early data release held 79 million or so unique TCRs from HLA-typed donors. Study-level points and caveats: Some V segments could not be told apart, so they were left out, TRBV6-2 and TRBV6-3 among them. The authors later found TCR association rates varying by HLA locus, with DRB1 most and HLA-C fewest. Fewer N-insertions than the approximately 680-donor mean were reportedly shown by an Asian-associated ancestry cluster in a later analysis.

Sequencing used PBMCs. The chain combines TRBV7-9 with TRBJ1-5; a weak D match, TRBD1 (5 bases). This sequence originates from a female donor in good health and CMV-seropositive. The CDR3 loop is CASSFPGLYQPQHF. The CDR3, as DNA: TGTGCCAGCAGCTTTCCGGGACTTTATCAGCCCCAGCATTTT. The full variable domain, its missing parts supplied by reference TRBV7-9 and TRBJ1-5, is DTGVSQNPRHKITKRGQNVTFRCDPISEHNRLYWYRQTLGQGPEFLTYFQNEAQLEKSRLLSDRFSAERPKGSFSTLEIQRTEQGDSAMYLCASSFPGLYQPQHFGDGTRLSIL.